This T cell receptor (beta chain) appears in the sequencing data of a study of shared clonotypes between healthy human individuals. Broader study findings: Several donors shared around 5% of their naive CD4 clonotypes.

Replicate PCRs run on sorted subsets employed roughly 190 ng DNA, 25,000 to 35,000 T cell genomes. The repertoire was sequenced with immunoSEQ multiplex PCR; TCRdb's copy has only in-frame clones and lacks some. This sample has approximately 2.5 million clones, with over 85% found just once. Germline V gene data show CDR1 as KGHSH and CDR2 as LQKENI. CDR3 length equals 15 residues. The V gene lost 4 bases and the J gene lost 0 bases, with 10 bases spanning the gap. Subsets obtained from CD4+ cells comprised CD45RA+ naive and CD45RA-negative memory cells. Concerning this clone: Its cognate antigen is unknown. Other DNA sequences in the same sample also yield this CDR3.

The rearrangement links TRBV18 to TRBJ1-5, with a tentative D call TRBD1 (6 bases). The clonotype comes from a man between 18 and 29 years old in good health. Some clones in this sample may be carry-over from other donors' samples. The sequencing sample was made of naive CD4+ T cells from PBMCs. The subset: CD45RA+ positively selected. Here the CDR3 DNA reads TGTGCCAGCTCACGCCAGGGGAATAGCAATCAGCCCCAGCATTTT. Translated: CASSRQGNSNQPQHF.